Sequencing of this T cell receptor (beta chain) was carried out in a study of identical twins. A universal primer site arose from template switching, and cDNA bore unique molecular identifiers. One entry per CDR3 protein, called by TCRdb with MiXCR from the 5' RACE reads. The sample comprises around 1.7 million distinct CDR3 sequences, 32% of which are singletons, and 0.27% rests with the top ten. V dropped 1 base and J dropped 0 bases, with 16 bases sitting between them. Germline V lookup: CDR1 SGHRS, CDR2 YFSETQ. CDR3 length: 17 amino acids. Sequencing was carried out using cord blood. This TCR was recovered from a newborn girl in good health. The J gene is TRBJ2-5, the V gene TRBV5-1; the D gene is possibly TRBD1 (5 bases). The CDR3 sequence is CASSLFAAGLYQETQYF. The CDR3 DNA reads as TGCGCCAGCAGCTTGTTCGCGGCAGGGCTGTACCAAGAGACCCAGTACTTC.